This T cell receptor beta chain was recorded in a study of blood T cells in healthy people across ages. Broader study findings: A greater number of naive CD4+ cells and higher diversity distinguished long-lived donors from aged donors.

The CDR3 loop spans 17 amino acids. Germline loops: CDR1 MNHNS, CDR2 SASEGT. V lost 5 bases, J lost 2 bases, and 18 bases lay in between. For the second PCR, which ran for 7 to 11 cycles, a sample-barcoded 5' primer and a J-beta primer mix were used. The authors tagged each cDNA molecule using a template-switch adaptor with 12 random nucleotides. TCRdb re-derived calls from the 5' RACE reads in MiXCR, one entry per CDR3 protein. This sample has 1.5 million to 2 million distinct CDR3 sequences, with 40% to 55% found just once. The donors, all healthy, were Caucasians living in Russia, aged roughly 6 to 100. Each sample yielded at least 5.5 micrograms of PBMC total RNA. Worth noting for this clonotype: As yet, its antigen is unknown.

This receptor was obtained from a woman aged 40 to 50 in good health. The sample consisted of blood. The chain combines TRBV6-1 with TRBJ1-4, with D possibly being TRBD1 (5 bases). The CDR3 DNA reads TGTGCCAGCAGTCTTAGGGGACGATTCTTCACTAATGAAAAACTGTTTTTT. Translating gives CASSLRGRFFTNEKLFF.